The sequence of this TCR beta chain was determined in a study of cytomegalovirus exposure and HLA in healthy donors. The CDR3 runs 14 residues. Trimming shortened V by 3 bases and J by 1 base, and 9 bases separated the two germline ends. Germline loops: CDR1 MGHRA, CDR2 YSYEKL. Primers included in the PCR were 60 Vbeta and 13 Jbeta primers. Clones were sequenced by immunoSEQ multiplex PCR, and TCRdb holds only the in-frame ones, with some missing. Found here are more than 110,000 clones, about 73% of them singletons; the top ten hold 2% to 2.5%. Concerning this clone: Its specificity is unknown.

Study observations and caveats: Fewer N-insertions than the roughly 670-donor mean were reportedly shown by an Asian-associated ancestry cluster in a later analysis. Most TCR beta V segments were productive about 87% or about 30% of the time in an earlier analysis.

Sequenced sample: PBMCs. This receptor was taken from a woman between 55 and 75 years old in good health and CMV-seropositive. The chain combines TRBV4-1 with TRBJ1-1, with D unclear. The CDR3 DNA is TGCGCCAGCAGCCATTTACTCCGGAACACTGAAGCTTTCTTT. Protein product: CASSHLLRNTEAFF.